Below are 23 T cell receptor beta chains sequenced from a single sample in a study of shared clonotypes between healthy human individuals. Generated by immunoSEQ multiplex PCR, the TCRdb table keeps only in-frame clones and is missing some. The sample has approximately 2,000,000 clones; roughly 90% are singletons. Sequences were obtained from naive CD4+ T cells from PBMCs. Subset in this sample: CD45RA+ positively selected. The receptors originated from a man younger than 35 in good health. Some clones in this sample may be carry-over from other donors' samples.

This chain joins TRBV28 and TRBJ2-1, with D uncertain. CDR1 is MDHEN and CDR2 is SYDVKM in the germline V gene. The length of the CDR3 is 15 residues. The V end lost 5 bases, the J end lost 0 bases, and 11 bases lay between the germline ends. As DNA, the CDR3 is TGTGCCAGCAGTCCCTGGACGCTCTCCTACAATGAGCAGTTCTTC. Protein product: CASSPWTLSYNEQFF. Together with reference TRBV28 and TRBJ2-1, the CDR3 gives the full variable domain: DVKVTQSSRYLVKRTGEKVFLECVQDMDHENMFWYRQDPGLGLRLIYFSYDVKMKEKGDIPEGYSVSREKKERFSLILESASTNQTSMYLCASSPWTLSYNEQFFGPGTRLTVL.

Remarks on this clone: This sample includes further DNA sequences coding for the same CDR3. The V call is TRBV6-1, the J call TRBJ2-7, with 11 bases aligning to TRBD1. This CDR3 has 14 amino acids. Germline CDR1 MNHNS, CDR2 SASEGT. The J segment lost 2 bases and the V segment lost 5 bases, leaving 2 bases of the junction unmatched. CDR3 sequence reads: CASSPGQGAYEQYF. The CDR3 nucleotides are TGTGCCAGCAGTCCGGGACAGGGGGCCTACGAGCAGTACTTC.

V and J are TRBV6-6 and TRBJ2-2; 8 bases map to TRBD2. V shed 7 bases, J shed 4 bases, and the junction held 8 bases outside the gene matches. In germline, CDR1 is MNHNY, CDR2 SVGAGI (reference sequence). The CDR3 loop spans 15 amino acids. The CDR3 region has the DNA TGTGCCAGCACGGGGGGGGGACAACCCACCGGGGAGCTGTTTTTT. It specifies CASTGGGQPTGELFF.

This clone was detected once. The gene calls are TRBV29-1 and TRBJ1-1, with D unresolved. The CDR3 has 12 residues. Germline assignment: CDR1 SQVTM and CDR2 ANQGSEA. V was shortened by 7 bases and J by 7 bases, with 16 bases between the two germline ends. The CDR3: CSAFRTPYEAFF. The CDR3 DNA sequence: TGCAGCGCCTTCAGGACCCCTTATGAAGCTTTCTTT.

This clone was observed a few times. V and J are TRBV10-1 and TRBJ1-1, with a weak D call TRBD1 (5 bases). Germline V gene data show CDR1 as WNHNN and CDR2 as SYGVQD (reference sequence). The CDR3 length is 13 residues. The V and J ends lost 5 bases and 4 bases respectively, with 11 bases between them. The CDR3 reads CASSSGARTEAFF. CDR3 in DNA: TGCGCCAGCAGTAGCGGGGCTCGCACTGAAGCTTTCTTT.

Turning to this clone: The same CDR3 is also encoded by other DNA sequences in this sample. The gene calls are TRBV25-1 and TRBJ1-1, with 11 bases matching TRBD1. Germline V CDR1 and CDR2: MGHDK, SYGVNS. V trimming: 3 bases; J trimming: 4 bases; junction bases outside the gene matches: 4. The CDR3 length is 15 residues. This CDR3 reads CASSDSGTGGTEAFF. CDR3 DNA: TGTGCCAGCAGTGATTCAGGGACAGGGGGCACTGAAGCTTTCTTT.

The chain couples TRBV5-1 to TRBJ1-2, with 9 bases identical to TRBD1. The V gene end was trimmed by 4 bases and the J gene end by 8 bases; junction bases not matched to a gene: 6. The CDR3 is 13 residues long. CDR1 is SGHRS and CDR2 is YFSETQ in the germline V gene. CDR3 DNA: TGCGCCAGCAGCGAGAGGACAGGGGTCGGCTACACCTTC. This translates into CASSERTGVGYTF.

About this clone: Other DNA sequences of this sample code for an identical CDR3. V usage is TRBV20-1 and J usage is TRBJ2-1, with D hard to call. This CDR3 is built from 11 residues. Trimming removed 6 bases at V and 1 base at J, with 4 bases between. The germline V gene has CDR1 DFQATT and CDR2 SNEGSKA (reference sequence). CDR3 coding DNA: TGCAGTGCCCGGTCCTACAATGAGCAGTTCTTC. Protein sequence: CSARSYNEQFF.

The rearrangement joins TRBV6-5 to TRBJ2-1; 14 positions match TRBD2. The CDR3 has 15 residues. CDR1 MNHEY and CDR2 SVGAGI come from the germline V gene. The junction had 5 bases not matched to a gene; V was cut back by 6 bases and J by 7 bases. Here the CDR3 DNA reads TGTGCCAGCAGCCCGGGACTAGCGGGAGTGAATGAGCAGTTCTTC. Protein: CASSPGLAGVNEQFF.

The sample holds one count of this clone. This rearrangement joins TRBV4-1 to TRBJ2-1, with 8 bases matching TRBD2. V trimming: 0 bases; J trimming: 4 bases; junction bases outside the gene matches: 5. Germline loops: CDR1 MGHRA, CDR2 YSYEKL. The length of the CDR3 is 16 residues. The CDR3 coding sequence is TGCGCCAGCAGCCAAGATACGGGACTAGGGTACAATGAGCAGTTCTTC. Translating it yields CASSQDTGLGYNEQFF.

The V gene is TRBV6-1, the J gene TRBJ1-1, with D maybe TRBD1 (5 bases). Germline V gene data show CDR1 as MNHNS and CDR2 as SASEGT. This CDR3 comprises 15 residues. Trimming pared 2 bases from V and 5 bases from J, leaving 15 bases between. CDR3 sequence reads: CASSESGPGGTEAFF. Written as DNA, the CDR3 is TGTGCCAGCAGTGAATCGGGACCGGGGGGGACTGAAGCTTTCTTT.

The J gene is TRBJ2-7, the V gene TRBV27, with 9 bases aligning to TRBD2. The CDR3 contains 16 residues. Trimming at V came to 0 bases and at J to 4 bases, leaving 7 bases not matched to a gene. CDR1 MNHEY and CDR2 SMNVEV come from the germline V gene (reference sequence). CDR3 region: CASSLSRLAGTYEQYF. In DNA form, the CDR3 reads TGTGCCAGCAGTTTATCGAGGCTAGCGGGAACATACGAGCAGTACTTC.

Turning to this clone: The sample holds other DNA sequences that translate to the same CDR3. This chain joins TRBV30 and TRBJ1-5; possible D gene TRBD1, 5 bases. V was cut by 5 bases and J by 6 bases, with 14 bases left in between. The CDR3 is made up of 13 amino acids. Germline CDR1 and CDR2: GTSNPN and SVGIG (reference sequence). The CDR3 nucleotides are TGTGCCTGGTCTGCCGGGGGGGGTCAGCCCCAGCATTTT. Translation: CAWSAGGGQPQHF. The entire variable domain, with the rest obtained from reference TRBV30 and TRBJ1-5, is as follows: SQTIHQWPATLVQPVGSPLSLECTVEGTSNPNLYWYRQAAGRGLQLLFYSVGIGQISSEVPQNLSASRPQDRQFILSSKKLLLSDSGFYLCAWSAGGGQPQHFGDGTRLSIL.

This clone appeared a single time. The V call is TRBV27, the J call TRBJ2-1; 9 bases are shared with TRBD1. The CDR3 consists of 17 residues. From germline, CDR1 is MNHEY and CDR2 SMNVEV (reference sequence). V was pared by 6 bases and J by 9 bases, with 18 bases of the junction left unmatched. The CDR3 DNA follows: TGTGCCAGCAGCCGGGACAGGGTAGGTCTAGTGGACCGTGAGCAGTTCTTC. It codes for CASSRDRVGLVDREQFF.

This sequence joins TRBV5-8 and TRBJ1-2, with 7 bases that match TRBD1. The CDR3 spans 15 residues. The germline gives CDR1 SGHTS, CDR2 YDEGEE. The ends lost 4 bases at V and 3 bases at J; junction bases unmatched: 9. CDR3: CASSLGGTEYYGYTF. CDR3 bases: TGTGCCAGCAGCCTTGGAGGGACAGAGTACTATGGCTACACCTTC.

This clone was seen more than once but under ten times. At the DNA level, this CDR3 is encoded by other sequences in the same sample as well. The genes are TRBV7-2 and TRBJ1-2; TRBD1 aligns across 8 bases. V shed 4 bases and J 2 bases; nucleotides not matched to a gene: 3. The CDR3 has 14 residues. CDR1 is SGHTA, CDR2 FQGNSA, per germline. CDR3: CASSSNRGNYGYTF. As DNA, the CDR3 is TGTGCCAGCAGCTCAAACAGGGGGAACTATGGCTACACCTTC.

The chain's CDR3 is CASSTGTGFYEQYF. The CDR3 DNA is TGCGCCAGCAGCACCGGGACAGGATTCTACGAGCAGTACTTC. This sequence joins TRBV5-1 and TRBJ2-7; 8 positions agree with TRBD1. Looked up from germline, CDR1 is SGHRS and CDR2 is YFSETQ. V shed 4 bases, J shed 3 bases, and the junction held 6 bases outside the gene matches. The CDR3 runs to 14 residues.

In its sample, this clone was seen once. V is TRBV9 and J is TRBJ1-2; D is uncertain. The V gene's germline CDR1 is SGDLS and CDR2 YYNGEE. V was pared by 2 bases and J by 8 bases, with 19 bases between. The CDR3 length is 15 residues. The CDR3 DNA reads TGTGCCAGCAGCGTGGGTCCTCCGGGGATGGTCGGCTACACCTTC. Translation: CASSVGPPGMVGYTF.

CDR3 bases: TGTGCCAGCAGCTTCGAGTCGACAGGGAATGAAAAACTGTTTTTT. It codes for CASSFESTGNEKLFF. The rearrangement joins TRBV11-2 to TRBJ1-4; 7 bases line up with TRBD1. In germline, CDR1 is SGHAT, CDR2 FQNNGV. The CDR3 runs 15 residues. V was pared by 3 bases and J by 5 bases, with 6 bases of the junction left unmatched.

The rearrangement links TRBV7-3 to TRBJ2-3; 8 bases are a match to TRBD2. Germline V lookup: CDR1 SGHTA, CDR2 FQGTGA. Trimming took 2 bases from V and 2 from J; bases not matched to a gene: 9. The CDR3 runs 17 residues. The chain's CDR3 is CASSLVAGYMDTDTQYF. The CDR3 region has the DNA TGTGCCAGCAGCTTAGTAGCGGGATATATGGACACAGATACGCAGTATTTT. Full variable domain (remainder filled in from reference TRBV7-3 and TRBJ2-3): GAGVSQTPSNKVTEKGKYVELRCDPISGHTALYWYRQSLGQGPEFLIYFQGTGAADDSGLPNDRFFAVRPEGSVSTLKIQRTERGDSAVYLCASSLVAGYMDTDTQYFGPGTRLTVL.

The chain employs TRBV19 and TRBJ2-2; TRBD2 agrees at 8 bases. Per germline, CDR1 LNHDA and CDR2 SQIVND (reference sequence). The CDR3 extends over 15 amino acids. V was pared by 3 bases and J by 7 bases, with 7 bases of the junction left unmatched. The CDR3, as DNA: TGTGCCAGTAGTATGCCGGGACTAGGGAGCGGGGAGCTGTTTTTT. Translating it yields CASSMPGLGSGELFF.

This chain joins TRBV9 and TRBJ2-2; no definite D call. Germline values: CDR1 SGDLS, CDR2 YYNGEE. CDR3 size: 15 residues. V lost 5 bases and J 3 bases, leaving 14 bases between the germline ends. CDR3 protein: CASSPSPTDTGELFF. CDR3 DNA: TGTGCCAGCAGTCCGAGCCCCACGGACACCGGGGAGCTGTTTTTT.

The rearrangement joins TRBV11-2 to TRBJ2-1, with TRBD2 identical over 11 bases. V shed 6 bases, J shed 9 bases, and the junction held 7 bases outside the gene matches. The germline V gene encodes CDR1 SGHAT and CDR2 FQNNGV. The CDR3 has 14 residues. CDR3 bases: TGTGCCAGCAGGCTCGGGACTAGCGGCGGTGAGCAGTTCTTC. Its translation is CASRLGTSGGEQFF.